The clone carrying this T cell receptor (beta chain) was counted only a few times. Original methodology: Reference gene primer amplification in the assay estimated nucleated cell counts. Here immunoSEQ multiplex PCR was the method, and the copy in TCRdb shows in-frame clones only, minus some. V and J calls and clone size are as listed in that table; D and trimming were resolved from the DNA. The table lists nearly 90,000 clones, about three quarters of them singletons. The entry originates in a study of blood T cell repertoires in COVID-19. Looking at the study overall: Samples representing acute and convalescent COVID-19 were sourced from the United States, Italy and Spain. From T cells, B-cell-depleted T cells, or PBMCs came the material, which was cDNA or gDNA.

The TCR originated in a woman at least 80 years old with acute or convalescent COVID-19. The sample consisted of peripheral blood.

CDR3 residues: CASSLVQGADGYTF. For the CDR3, the DNA is TGCGCCAGCAGCTTGGTACAGGGGGCCGATGGCTACACCTTC. V usage is TRBV5-1 and J usage is TRBJ1-2; 9 bases match TRBD1. The CDR3 totals 14 residues. The V gene end was trimmed by 0 bases and the J gene end by 6 bases; junction bases not matched to a gene: 3. Germline values: CDR1 SGHRS, CDR2 YFSETQ.